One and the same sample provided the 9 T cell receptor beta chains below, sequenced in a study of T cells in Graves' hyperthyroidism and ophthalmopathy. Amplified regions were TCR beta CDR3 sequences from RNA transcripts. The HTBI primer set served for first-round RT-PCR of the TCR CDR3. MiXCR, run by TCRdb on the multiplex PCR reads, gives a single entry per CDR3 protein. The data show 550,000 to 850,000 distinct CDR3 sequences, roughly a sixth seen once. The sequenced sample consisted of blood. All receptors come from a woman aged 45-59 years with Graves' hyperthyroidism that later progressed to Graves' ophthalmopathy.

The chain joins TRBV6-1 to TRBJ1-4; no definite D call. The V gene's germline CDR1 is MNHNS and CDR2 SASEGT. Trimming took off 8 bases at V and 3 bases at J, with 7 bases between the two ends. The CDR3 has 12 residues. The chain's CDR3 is CASGHSNEKLFF. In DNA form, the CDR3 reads TGTGCCAGCGGTCACTCTAATGAAAAACTGTTTTTT.

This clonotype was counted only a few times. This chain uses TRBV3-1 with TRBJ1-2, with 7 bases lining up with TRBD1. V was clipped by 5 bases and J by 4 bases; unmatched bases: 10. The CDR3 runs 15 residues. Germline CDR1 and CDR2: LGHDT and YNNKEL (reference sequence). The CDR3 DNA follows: TGTGCCAGCAGCGACAGGGCCTACCTCTCCTATGGCTACACCTTC. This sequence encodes CASSDRAYLSYGYTF.

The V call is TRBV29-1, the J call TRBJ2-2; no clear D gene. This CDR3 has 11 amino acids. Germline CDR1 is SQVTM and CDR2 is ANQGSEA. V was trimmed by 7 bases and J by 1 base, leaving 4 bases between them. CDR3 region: CSGRNTGELFF. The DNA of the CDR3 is TGCAGCGGGCGGAACACCGGGGAGCTGTTTTTT.

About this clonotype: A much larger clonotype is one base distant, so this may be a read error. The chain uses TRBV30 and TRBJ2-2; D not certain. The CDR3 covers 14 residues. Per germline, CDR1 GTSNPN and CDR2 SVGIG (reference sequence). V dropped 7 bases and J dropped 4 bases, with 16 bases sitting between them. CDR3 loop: CASTDGRSTGELFF. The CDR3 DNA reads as TGTGCCTCAACGGACGGGCGAAGCACCGGGGAGCTGTTTTTT.

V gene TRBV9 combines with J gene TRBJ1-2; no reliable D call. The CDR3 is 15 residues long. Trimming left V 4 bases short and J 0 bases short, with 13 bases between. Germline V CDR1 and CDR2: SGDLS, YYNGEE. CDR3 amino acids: CASSSRQVSNYGYTF. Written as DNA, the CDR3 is TGTGCCAGCAGCTCCCGTCAAGTCTCTAACTATGGCTACACCTTC. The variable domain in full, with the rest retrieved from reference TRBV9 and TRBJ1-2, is DSGVTQTPKHLITATGQRVTLRCSPRSGDLSVYWYQQSLDQGLQFLIQYYNGEERAKGNILERFSAQQFPDLHSELNLSSLELGDSALYFCASSSRQVSNYGYTFGSGTRLTVV.

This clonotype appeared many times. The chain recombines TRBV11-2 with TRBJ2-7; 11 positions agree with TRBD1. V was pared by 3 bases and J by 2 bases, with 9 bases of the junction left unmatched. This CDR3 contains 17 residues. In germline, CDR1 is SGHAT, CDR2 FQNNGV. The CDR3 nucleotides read TGTGCCAGCAGCTTTTGGGGCGGGGACAGGGGGACCTACGAGCAGTACTTC. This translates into CASSFWGGDRGTYEQYF.

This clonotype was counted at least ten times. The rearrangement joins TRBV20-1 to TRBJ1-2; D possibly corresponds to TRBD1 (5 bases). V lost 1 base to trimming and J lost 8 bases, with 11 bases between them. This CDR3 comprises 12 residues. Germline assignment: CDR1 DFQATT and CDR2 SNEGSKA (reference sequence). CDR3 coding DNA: TGCAGTGCTAGAGTGGGGGGTTTAGGCTACACCTTC. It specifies CSARVGGLGYTF.

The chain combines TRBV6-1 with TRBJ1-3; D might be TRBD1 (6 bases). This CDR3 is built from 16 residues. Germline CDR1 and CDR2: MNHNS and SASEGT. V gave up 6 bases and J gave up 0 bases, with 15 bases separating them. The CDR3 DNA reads TGTGCCAGCAGCCGAAGCACACAGGGCTCTGGAAACACCATATATTTT. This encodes CASSRSTQGSGNTIYF.

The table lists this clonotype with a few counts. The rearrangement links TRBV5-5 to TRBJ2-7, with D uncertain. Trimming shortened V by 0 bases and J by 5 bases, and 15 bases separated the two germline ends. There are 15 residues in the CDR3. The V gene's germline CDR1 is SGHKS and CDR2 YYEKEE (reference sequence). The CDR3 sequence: CASSLGGARIHEQYF. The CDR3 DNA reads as TGTGCCAGCAGCTTGGGAGGCGCCAGGATCCACGAGCAGTACTTC. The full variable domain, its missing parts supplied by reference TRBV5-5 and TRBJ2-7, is DAGVTQSPTHLIKTRGQQVTLRCSPISGHKSVSWYQQVLGQGPQFIFQYYEKEERGRGNFPDRFSARQFPNYSSELNVNALLLGDSALYLCASSLGGARIHEQYFGPGTRLTVT.